Listed below are T cell receptor beta chains from one sample, sequenced in a study of cytomegalovirus exposure and HLA in healthy donors. Libraries were prepared by immunoSEQ multiplex PCR; TCRdb keeps only in-frame clonotypes and omits some of them. The profile shows about 130,000 clones, roughly 93% of them singletons. Sequenced input: PBMCs. The receptors shown here come from a woman aged 18-30 years in good health and CMV-seronegative. Each CDR3 is given with its conserved first and last residue. A D gene is named only where the DNA matches it firmly. Only part of the rows carry a size: once, few, many, or a class if the clone is expanded.

-	TRBV5-1	-	TRBJ2-7	TGCGCCAGCAGCCGAGGCGCTGGACAGACCTACGAGCAGTACTTC	CASSRGAGQTYEQYF
-	TRBV5-5	-	TRBJ1-4	TGTGCCAGCAGCTCCTACGACAGAAACCAAGAAAAACTGTTTTTT	CASSSYDRNQEKLFF
-	TRBV6-1	-	TRBJ1-4	TGTGCCAGTCAGACAGCCGGCGGTGAAAAACTGTTTTTT	CASQTAGGEKLFF
-	TRBV27	-	TRBJ2-1	TGTGCCAGCAGTTTCCTAGCCGGAAGCTCCTACAATGAGCAGTTCTTC	CASSFLAGSSYNEQFF
-	TRBV28	-	TRBJ1-1	TGTGCCAGCAGTGGCAGGGGCCCCCAGCCTGAAGCTTTCTTT	CASSGRGPQPEAFF
-	TRBV6-5	-	TRBJ2-1	TGTGCCAGCAGTTTCCTTTCAAGACTTGTCTACAATGAGCAGTTCTTC	CASSFLSRLVYNEQFF
-	TRBV9	-	TRBJ2-3	TGTGCCAGCAGCGCCCTAGGGGTCACAGATACGCAGTATTTT	CASSALGVTDTQYF
-	TRBV7-9	-	TRBJ1-1	TGTGCCAGCGGGGCCGATGGGACTGAAGCTTTCTTT	CASGADGTEAFF
-	TRBV18	-	TRBJ2-7	TGTGCCAGCTCCACCCTCCCGGACAGTCCCTACGAGCAGTACTTC	CASSTLPDSPYEQYF
-	TRBV5-4	-	TRBJ1-1	TGTGCCAGCAGCTTGAAGGTTCCCGGGGACACTGAAGCTTTCTTT	CASSLKVPGDTEAFF
-	TRBV6-6	-	TRBJ2-7	TGTGCCAGCAGTTACTCGGACTCAGGACGGTACGAGCAGTACTTC	CASSYSDSGRYEQYF
-	TRBV2	-	TRBJ1-1	TGTGCCAGCAGCTTTGCGACCCGCGGCACTGAAGCTTTCTTT	CASSFATRGTEAFF
TRBD1	TRBV2	few	TRBJ1-5	TGTGCCAGCACACAAGGTAGTGGGGACAGGGGACAGCCCCAGCATTTT	CASTQGSGDRGQPQHF
TRBD2	TRBV28	-	TRBJ2-7	TGTGCCAGCAGTTACACTAGCGGGGCAAGCTACGAGCAGTACTTC	CASSYTSGASYEQYF
-	TRBV6-1	-	TRBJ1-2	TGTGCCAGCAGTGGAAGTGGACAGTCCTATGGCTACACCTTC	CASSGSGQSYGYTF
-	TRBV7-5	once	TRBJ1-4	TGTGCCAGAAGCTTAAGGGAGACAGGGGAAAAACTGTTTTTT	CARSLRETGEKLFF
-	TRBV27	-	TRBJ2-2	TGTGCCAGCAGTTTCAGAAACCCGAACACCGGGGAGCTGTTTTTT	CASSFRNPNTGELFF
-	TRBV7-7	-	TRBJ1-2	TGTGCCAGCAGCTTACGGCCAGAGCAGGCTAACTATGGCTACACCTTC	CASSLRPEQANYGYTF
TRBD1	TRBV2	once	TRBJ1-1	TGTGCCAACCTCAGGGGGATGGACACTGAAGCTTTCTTT	CANLRGMDTEAFF
-	TRBV5-1	-	TRBJ1-1	TGCGCCAGCAGAGGGCAGGGGATGAACACTGAAGCTTTCTTT	CASRGQGMNTEAFF
-	TRBV2	-	TRBJ1-2	TGTGCCAGCAGTGAAAGTCCCGGACATTCCTATGGCTACACCTTC	CASSESPGHSYGYTF
-	TRBV6-4	-	TRBJ2-6	TGTGCCAGCAGTCCGAGTTCTGGGGCCAACGTCCTGACTTTC	CASSPSSGANVLTF
-	TRBV5-6	-	TRBJ1-4	TGTGCCAGCAGCGGGGGGAATGGGGTGGATGGTGAAAAACTGTTTTTT	CASSGGNGVDGEKLFF
-	TRBV28	-	TRBJ1-4	TGTGCCAGCACCCCGGGGGACGGGGAAAAACTGTTTTTT	CASTPGDGEKLFF
-	TRBV13	-	TRBJ1-2	TGTGCCAGCAGCTCGGGGGGGGCCGGCTACACCTTC	CASSSGGAGYTF
-	TRBV19	-	TRBJ2-7	TGTGCCAGACGGGACACCAACTACGAGCAGTACTTC	CARRDTNYEQYF
TRBD1	TRBV5-1	-	TRBJ2-1	TGCGCCAGCAGCTTCGGCGGGACAGGTTACAATGAGCAGTTCTTC	CASSFGGTGYNEQFF
-	TRBV5-1	-	TRBJ2-2	TGCGCCAGCAGCTGGGCAACCACGAACACCGGGGAGCTGTTTTTT	CASSWATTNTGELFF
-	TRBV5-4	once	TRBJ2-7	TGTGCCAGCAGCTTGGACGCAGGGAAATCCTACGAGCAGTACTTC	CASSLDAGKSYEQYF
-	TRBV5-4	-	TRBJ2-1	TGTGCCAGCAGCCGGGGGACAGTCCACTCCTACAATGAGCAGTTCTTC	CASSRGTVHSYNEQFF
-	TRBV28	-	TRBJ2-7	TGTGCCAGCAGTTTACGCGGCAACTCCTACGAGCAGTACTTC	CASSLRGNSYEQYF